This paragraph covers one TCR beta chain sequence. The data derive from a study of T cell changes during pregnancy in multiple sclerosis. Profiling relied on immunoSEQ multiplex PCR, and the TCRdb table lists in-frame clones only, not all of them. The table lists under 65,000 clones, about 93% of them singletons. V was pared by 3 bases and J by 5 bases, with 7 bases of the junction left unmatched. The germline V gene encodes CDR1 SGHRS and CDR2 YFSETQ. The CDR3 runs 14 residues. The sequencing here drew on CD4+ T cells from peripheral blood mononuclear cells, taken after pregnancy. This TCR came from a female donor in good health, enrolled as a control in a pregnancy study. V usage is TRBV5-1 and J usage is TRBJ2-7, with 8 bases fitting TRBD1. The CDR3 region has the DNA TGCGCCAGCAGCTGGACAGGGACCTCTGACGAGCAGTACTTC. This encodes CASSWTGTSDEQYF.